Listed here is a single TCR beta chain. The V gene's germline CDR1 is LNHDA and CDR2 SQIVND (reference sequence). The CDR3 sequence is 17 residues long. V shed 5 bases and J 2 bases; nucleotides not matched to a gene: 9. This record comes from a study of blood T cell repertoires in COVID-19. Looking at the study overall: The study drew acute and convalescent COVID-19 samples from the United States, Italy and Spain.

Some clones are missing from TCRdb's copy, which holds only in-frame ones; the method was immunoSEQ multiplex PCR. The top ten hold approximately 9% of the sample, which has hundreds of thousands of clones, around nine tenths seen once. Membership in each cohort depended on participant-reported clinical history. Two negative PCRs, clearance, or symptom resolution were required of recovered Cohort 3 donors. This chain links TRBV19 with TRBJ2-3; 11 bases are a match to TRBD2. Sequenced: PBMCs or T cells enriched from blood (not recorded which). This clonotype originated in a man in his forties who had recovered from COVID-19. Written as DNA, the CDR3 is TGTGCCAGTAGTCGCCCGGGACTAGCGGATGACACAGATACGCAGTATTTT. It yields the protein CASSRPGLADDTDTQYF.